The source of this T cell receptor (beta chain) is a study of spatial heterogeneity in lung cancer (dated by TCRdb to between 2018 and 2021). Background on the whole study: More beta-chain than alpha-chain transcripts were consistently detected, likely reflecting higher beta-chain transcript abundance. TCR alpha and beta repertoires were quantitatively compared across multiple tumor regions, matched nontumor lung and blood in non-small cell lung cancer. TCR transcript counts in tumor regions correlated strongly with a T cell transcriptional module score from matched bulk RNA-seq. Nonsynonymous mutation counts, determined by whole-exome sequencing of tumor tissue, were related to TCR repertoire features. In the raw uncorrected reads, each unique combination of TCR and UMI appeared more than ten times on average. At surgery, both alpha and beta chains were TCR-sequenced in about 200 tumor regions, roughly 64 matched nontumor lung samples and a few dozen PBMC samples.

As for this clonotype: This clone's antigen is unknown. No per-base quality is available; no much larger clone lies one base away.

The meaning of the sample's time point label: sample taken at primary tumor resection. Donors were 65 to 85 patients with early-stage, untreated non-small cell lung cancer from the lung TRACERx cohort. For TCR sequencing, whole RNA was extracted from tumor and nontumor lung tissue, or from cryopreserved PBMC samples, and no cell sorting was done. Only patients for whom sufficient RNA was available from at least two tumor regions were selected for TCR sequencing. Before being selected, tumor and adjacent nontumor lung specimens were reviewed by a lung pathologist. V loses 7 bases of germline sequence and J loses 4 bases, and the interval between the two ends is 19 bases. CDR1 and CDR2 are drawn from the germline V gene (reference sequence): DFQATT, SNEGSKA. The CDR3 contains 14 residues, cysteine and phenylalanine counted. Only the CDR3 part of the read is kept: 42 bases, read in frame from the first base.

Library creation used 5' RACE. The sample was run on a NextSeq 500. In the TCR library protocol, a unique molecular identifier was attached to each TCR cDNA molecule so that PCR and sequencing errors could be corrected. As for the original processing: TCR identification, UMI-based error correction and CDR3 extraction were performed with Decombinator tools. Expanded TCRs were defined as those above a frequency of 2 per 1,000, corresponding to the top 1% of the tumor frequency distribution. Expanded tumor TCRs were classed as regional if statistically deemed absent (corrected P<0.05) from at least one tumor region, otherwise ubiquitous. Renyi diversity was computed with the R vegan package after each repertoire had been subsampled 100 times to 5,000 TCRs. CDR3 similarity networks were built from amino acid triplet string-kernel similarity, connecting CDR3s with pairwise similarity above 0.82. The public reads were run again by TCRdb, first through fastp at Q25 and then through MiXCR, and only productive beta chains were kept. For every CDR3 protein sequence, its rows merge into one entry that carries the most common genes and DNA. TCRdb, not the original authors, processed these V and J calls. The sample includes 9,100 or so distinct CDR3 sequences, with approximately 54% observed a single time. The top ten clones comprise 25% to 35% of the sample.

What the work shows at the level of the full study, not this receptor alone: Counts of ubiquitous and regional expanded TCRs correlated with counts of ubiquitous and regional nonsynonymous mutations, respectively. TCR-seq was estimated to cover only approximately 6.3% of tumor T cells for alpha chains and 13% for beta chains. Additional single-cell paired TCR alpha and beta sequencing was considered necessary to confirm, at a functional level, the hypothesis that regional TCRs recognize regional mutations. A correlation was observed between the number of expanded intratumoral alpha and beta TCRs and the tumor nonsynonymous mutation count.

This clonotype was sampled from a female donor with early-stage non-small cell lung cancer. The specimen was lung tumor tissue, collected at surgery. The sequence links TRBV20-1 to TRBJ1-1, with a weak D call of TRBD1 (6 bases match). The base sequence is TGCAGTGTCGGAATGACAGGTCGGGGCACTGAAGCTTTCTTT. Translated, this is CSVGMTGRGTEAFF.